Detailed here is one TCR beta chain. Its antigen is not known. The sample originates from a study of shared clonotypes between healthy human individuals. V gave up 4 bases and J gave up 2 bases, with 11 bases separating them. Looked up from germline, CDR1 is MNHNS and CDR2 is SASEGT. The CDR3 runs 14 residues. Original processing methods: Because ImmunoSEQ provided only junction sequences with no quality scores, the filtering differed. Profiling relied on immunoSEQ multiplex PCR, and the TCRdb table lists in-frame clones only, not all of them. Clone size and V and J calls were adopted from that table, with D and trimming inferred from the DNA. This sample carries fewer than 600,000 clones, around 77% of them seen once, and the ten largest clones take approximately 12%. Approximately 95 million PBMCs went into genomic DNA for unsorted samples. Broader study findings: The sampled material consisted only of blood, and tissue repertoires are likely to differ. Represented genetic and exposure-history diversity was restricted by having few donors.

The source is a woman in her thirties or forties in good health. Some clones in this sample may be carry-over from other donors' samples. Sequenced material: PBMCs. The genes are TRBV6-1 and TRBJ1-1, with D maybe TRBD1 (6 bases). CDR3 sequence (DNA): TGTGCCAGCAGTGTCCGACAGGACAACACTGAAGCTTTCTTT. As protein: CASSVRQDNTEAFF.